This TCR beta chain was identified in a study of blood T cell repertoires in COVID-19 (dated by TCRdb to 2018 to 2020). About the study as a whole: Samples covering the acute and convalescent phases of COVID-19 were provided by collaborators in the United States, Italy and Spain. Subjects who had been exposed to COVID-19, were actively infected with it, or had recovered from it provided the deeply sampled blood TCRbeta repertoires that made up the dataset. The prospective study material was composed of cDNA or gDNA derived from T cells, B-cell-depleted T cells, or PBMCs. The samples were drawn from two sources: the first 160 participants of the ongoing ImmuneRACE study, and 1,000 to 1,500 subjects contributed by 6 global collaborators. Where HLA class I and class II types were available, the types were taken from metadata supplied by the sample provider, not from assay-based typing. The sample metadata nearly always contained a de-identified subject ID, COVID-19 status, age in years and sex. A freely available public database, intended as a resource for researchers studying the immune response to SARS-CoV-2, is where the repertoires were released.

Whole blood was collected in K2EDTA tubes by collaborating institutions according to the institutions' own protocols. Collaborator samples were shipped for TCRbeta analysis as frozen whole blood, isolated PBMCs, or DNA extracted from either sample type. The immunoSEQ Assay, a bias-controlled multiplex PCR, was used to amplify TCRbeta CDR3 regions from genomic DNA. Per the source publication's procedure: The number of nucleated cells in each sample was estimated from the amplification of reference gene primers within the assay. To quantify the absolute abundance of each unique TCRbeta CDR3 rearrangement, sequence reads were collapsed and filtered. For each sample, productive Simpson clonality was calculated as the square root of Simpson's diversity index over productive rearrangements. Here the immuneACCESS table is served through TCRdb, limited to in-frame sequences with V and J called. Missing clones are a known gap in these copies; in checked studies unresolved V genes cover under half, and the rest lacks a known reason. The V and J calls and clone size were taken over from that table, and D and trimming were inferred from the DNA. The sample has 380,000 or so clones on record, about 89% of them singletons. The ten largest clones take up more than 0.95% of the sample.

CDR1 and CDR2 are drawn from the germline V gene (reference sequence): MNHEY, SMNVEV. At the junction V is shortened by 5 bases and J by 2 bases; bases outside the gene matches: 9. The CDR3 covers 16 residues, taking in both the cysteine and the phenylalanine. CDR3 DNA is the only sequence kept; it has 48 bases, read in frame from the first base. Note on this clone: What this receptor recognizes is not known. Nothing much larger sits one base from this clone, and base qualities are not available.

Results and caveats for the whole study, not just this receptor: The amount of clinical and demographic metadata varied by source and participant and was provided uncurated.

The sequenced sample consisted of peripheral blood. The origin of this receptor is a man aged 35-49 years with acute or convalescent COVID-19. The chain is made from TRBV27 and TRBJ1-5, and TRBD1 matches 7 of the central bases. The nucleotide sequence reads as follows: TGTGCCAGCAGTCTACGGACAGGTGGGGGCAATCAGCCCCAGCATTTT. It specifies CASSLRTGGGNQPQHF.